This T cell receptor beta chain was sequenced for a study of B cell selection in AIRE deficiency. Trimming at V came to 5 bases and at J to 4 bases, leaving 4 bases not matched to a gene. CDR1 SGHRS and CDR2 YFSETQ come from the germline V gene. CDR3 length: 13 residues. Regulatory T cells were sorted as CD4+CD25hiCD127low/negative cells. Sequencing was performed with immunoSEQ multiplex PCR; in TCRdb, only in-frame clones are kept and a portion is missing. The sample consists of tens of thousands of clones, roughly 91% of them appearing once. Input material: CD4+CD25+ Tregs sorted from PBMCs. This TCR derives from a human donor in good health. The J gene is TRBJ1-2, the V gene TRBV5-1; 8 bases match TRBD1. This CDR3 is CASRPGTGYGYTF. The CDR3 nucleotides are TGCGCCAGCAGGCCCGGGACAGGCTATGGCTACACCTTC.